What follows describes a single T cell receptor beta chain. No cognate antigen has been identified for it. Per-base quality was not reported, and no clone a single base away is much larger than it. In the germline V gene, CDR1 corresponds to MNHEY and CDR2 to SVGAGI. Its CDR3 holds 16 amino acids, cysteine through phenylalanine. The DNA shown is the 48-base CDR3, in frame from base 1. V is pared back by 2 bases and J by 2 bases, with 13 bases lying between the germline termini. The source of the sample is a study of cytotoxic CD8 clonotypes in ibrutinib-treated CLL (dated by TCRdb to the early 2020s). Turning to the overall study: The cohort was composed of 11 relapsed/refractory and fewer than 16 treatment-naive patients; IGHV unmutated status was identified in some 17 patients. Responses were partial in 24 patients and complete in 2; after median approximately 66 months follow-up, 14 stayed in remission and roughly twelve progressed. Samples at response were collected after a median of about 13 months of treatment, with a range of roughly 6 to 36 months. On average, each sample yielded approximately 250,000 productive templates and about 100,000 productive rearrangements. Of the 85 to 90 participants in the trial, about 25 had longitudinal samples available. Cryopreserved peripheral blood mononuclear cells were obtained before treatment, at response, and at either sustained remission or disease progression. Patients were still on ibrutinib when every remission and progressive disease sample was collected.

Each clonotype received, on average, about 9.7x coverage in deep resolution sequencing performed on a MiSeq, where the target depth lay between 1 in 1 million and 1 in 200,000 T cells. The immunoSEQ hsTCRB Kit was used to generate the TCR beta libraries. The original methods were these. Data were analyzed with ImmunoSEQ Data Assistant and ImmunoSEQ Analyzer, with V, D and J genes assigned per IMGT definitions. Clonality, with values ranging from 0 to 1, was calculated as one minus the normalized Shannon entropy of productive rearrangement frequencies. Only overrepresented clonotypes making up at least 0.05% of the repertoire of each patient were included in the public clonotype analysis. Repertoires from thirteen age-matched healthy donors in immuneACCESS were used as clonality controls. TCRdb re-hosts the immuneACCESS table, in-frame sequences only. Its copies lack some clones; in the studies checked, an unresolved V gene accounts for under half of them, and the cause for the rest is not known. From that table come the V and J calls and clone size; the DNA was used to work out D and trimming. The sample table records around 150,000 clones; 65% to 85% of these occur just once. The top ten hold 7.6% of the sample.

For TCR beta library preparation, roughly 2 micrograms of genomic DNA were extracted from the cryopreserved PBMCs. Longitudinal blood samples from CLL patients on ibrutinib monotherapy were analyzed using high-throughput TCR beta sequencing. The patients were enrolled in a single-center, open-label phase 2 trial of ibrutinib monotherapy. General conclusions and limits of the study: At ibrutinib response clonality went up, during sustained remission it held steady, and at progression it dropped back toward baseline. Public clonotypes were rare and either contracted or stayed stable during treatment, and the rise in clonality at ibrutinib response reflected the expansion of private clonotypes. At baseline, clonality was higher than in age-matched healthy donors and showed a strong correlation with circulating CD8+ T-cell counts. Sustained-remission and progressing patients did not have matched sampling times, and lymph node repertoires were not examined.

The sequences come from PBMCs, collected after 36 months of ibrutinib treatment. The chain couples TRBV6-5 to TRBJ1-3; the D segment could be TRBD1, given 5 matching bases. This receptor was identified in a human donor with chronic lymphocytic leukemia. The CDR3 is CASSYSRGGAGNTIYF. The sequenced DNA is TGTGCCAGCAGTTACAGCCGGGGGGGAGCTGGAAACACCATATATTTT.